The present TCR beta chain was sequenced within a study of PD-1 and CTLA-4 blockade in melanoma. Measured with immunoSEQ multiplex PCR; TCRdb has only the in-frame clones, and not every one. The data contain approximately 17,000 clones, about 70% of them seen just once; the ten biggest clones take up 13% to 15%. CDR3 length: 11 amino acids. Germline V gene data show CDR1 as KGHDR and CDR2 as SFDVKD. V dropped 5 bases and J dropped 3 bases, with 4 bases sitting between them. This chain uses TRBV24-1 with TRBJ2-7; D call uncertain. This receptor was obtained from a human donor with melanoma. Material: CD8+ T cells from peripheral blood, obtained from a patient given anti-PD-1 treatment. CDR3 nucleotides: TGTGCCACCAGTGCAGGCTACGAGCAGTACTTC. Protein sequence: CATSAGYEQYF.